These 20 T cell receptor beta chains came from one sample sequenced in a study of T cells of healthy individuals listed by TCRdb under 2018. Library preparation employed 5' RACE. TCRdb lists the instrument as Illumina MiSeq. TCRdb cleaned the public reads at Q25 with fastp, built clones with MiXCR and kept in-frame beta chains. Entries that share a CDR3 protein sequence are merged under the most common genes and DNA. Present in this sample are some 100,000 distinct CDR3 sequences, under 20% of which were seen just once. Together, the top ten hold roughly 6.1% of the sample. The receptors derive from a human donor in good health.

This clonotype was observed a few times. J is TRBJ2-1 and V is TRBV4-3, with D perhaps TRBD1 (5 bases). Germline V gene data show CDR1 as LGHNA and CDR2 as YSLEER. Trimming took off 0 bases at V and 0 bases at J, with 9 bases between the two ends. The CDR3 runs to 16 residues. The CDR3 DNA reads TGCGCCAGCAGCCAAGAGCCCACAGGCTCCTACAATGAGCAGTTCTTC. Translated: CASSQEPTGSYNEQFF.

With respect to this clonotype: This may come from a read error, since a much larger clone is one base off. V usage is TRBV29-1 and J usage is TRBJ2-3; a weak D match, TRBD1 (6 bases). The CDR3 is made up of 13 amino acids. Germline V gene lookup returns CDR1 SQVTM and CDR2 ANQGSEA. The V end was cut by 7 bases, the J end by 0 bases, with 11 bases between. DNA for the CDR3: TGCAGCGCCAGAGGGGGAAGCACAGATACGCAGTATTTT. Residues: CSARGGSTDTQYF.

This clonotype came up many times. Here the CDR3 reads CSVERQLNTEAFF. The CDR3 bases are TGCAGCGTTGAGCGGCAGTTGAACACTGAAGCTTTCTTT. The V call is TRBV29-1, the J call TRBJ1-1; unclear D gene. Trimming pared 3 bases from V and 0 bases from J, leaving 8 bases between. The CDR3 covers 13 residues. CDR1 is SQVTM, CDR2 ANQGSEA, per germline. Filled out from reference TRBV29-1 and TRBJ1-1, the complete variable domain reads SAVISQKPSRDICQRGTSLTIQCQVDSQVTMMFWYRQQPGQSLTLIATANQGSEATYESGFVIDKFPISRPNLTFSTLTVSNMSPEDSSIYLCSVERQLNTEAFFGQGTRLTVV.

This clonotype occurred once. V gene TRBV6-5 combines with J gene TRBJ1-1; D not resolved. The CDR3 runs to 13 residues. V lost 2 bases, J lost 8 bases, and 12 bases lay in between. CDR1 MNHEY and CDR2 SVGAGI come from the germline V gene. The CDR3 coding sequence is TGTGCCAGCAGTTACAACCCCCAGTTGGAAGCTTTCTTT. This gives the protein CASSYNPQLEAFF.

This chain joins TRBV6-1 and TRBJ2-7; a weak D match, TRBD2 (6 bases). Germline V gives CDR1 MNHNS, CDR2 SASEGT. CDR3 length equals 14 residues. The V end was cut by 7 bases, the J end by 7 bases, with 20 bases between. DNA of the CDR3: TGTGCCAGCACCGACACCCGGGACTCGGGGGAGCAGTACTTC. This encodes CASTDTRDSGEQYF.

This clonotype was counted many times. The rearrangement links TRBV28 to TRBJ1-1; TRBD1 is a possible D gene (5 bases). The V and J ends lost 7 bases and 7 bases respectively, with 13 bases between them. Germline loops: CDR1 MDHEN, CDR2 SYDVKM. The CDR3 has 12 residues. The CDR3: CASTLGVGEAFF. In nucleotides, the CDR3 is TGTGCCAGCACCCTAGGGGTGGGTGAAGCTTTCTTT.

This chain joins TRBV20-1 and TRBJ1-6; D gene unclear. The V gene's germline CDR1 is DFQATT and CDR2 SNEGSKA (reference sequence). CDR3 length: 14 amino acids. V was trimmed by 6 bases and J by 0 bases, leaving 9 bases between them. This chain's CDR3 is CSAYTSSYNSPLHF. As DNA, the CDR3 is TGCAGTGCGTATACGAGCTCCTATAATTCACCCCTCCACTTT.

The table lists this clonotype with a few counts. This rearrangement joins TRBV2 to TRBJ1-3; 8 positions agree with TRBD1. The CDR3 contains 12 residues. The germline gives CDR1 SNHLY, CDR2 FYNNEI. V lost 7 bases and J lost 7; bases outside the gene matches: 3. This chain's CDR3 is CASIRTGNTIYF. In DNA, the CDR3 is TGTGCCAGCATACGGACAGGGAACACCATATATTTT.

The J gene is TRBJ2-7, the V gene TRBV6-2 or TRBV6-3; D assignment may be TRBD1 or TRBD2 (5 bases each). The V and J ends lost 5 bases and 0 bases respectively, with 14 bases between them. Germline-derived CDR1 and CDR2 are MNHEY and SVGEGT. The CDR3 contains 15 residues. The CDR3 loop is CASSHPVGTSYEQYF. In DNA, the CDR3 is TGTGCCAGCAGTCACCCGGTTGGGACCTCCTACGAGCAGTACTTC.

The chain has TRBV12-3 or TRBV12-4 and TRBJ1-2; tentative D call: TRBD1 (5 bases). V dropped 3 bases and J dropped 1 base, with 12 bases sitting between them. This CDR3 region has 15 residues. The CDR3 DNA reads TGTGCCAGCAGTTTTTCGGGGGACTTTAACTATGGCTACACCTTC. Protein product: CASSFSGDFNYGYTF.

V and J are TRBV20-1 and TRBJ1-1; 10 nucleotides agree with TRBD1. CDR3 length: 14 amino acids. The germline gives CDR1 DFQATT, CDR2 SNEGSKA (reference sequence). With V trimmed by 2 bases and J by 3 bases, 3 bases remained unmatched. This chain's CDR3 is CSARPTGGHTEAFF. In DNA, the CDR3 is TGCAGTGCTAGACCGACAGGGGGCCACACTGAAGCTTTCTTT.

This clonotype occurred many times. The chain couples TRBV28 to TRBJ2-3; D is perhaps TRBD2 (5 bases). Germline V gene lookup returns CDR1 MDHEN and CDR2 SYDVKM. Trimming removed 6 bases from V and 4 bases from J, with 17 bases in between. The CDR3 contains 15 residues. The CDR3 coding sequence is TGTGCCAGCAGCACACGGGGTGTCACGGCAGATACGCAGTATTTT. It yields the protein CASSTRGVTADTQYF.

This clonotype was observed at least ten times. V usage is TRBV20-1 and J usage is TRBJ1-1; 7 bases are shared with TRBD1. Germline CDR1 and CDR2: DFQATT and SNEGSKA (reference sequence). The CDR3 consists of 14 residues. V lost 5 bases and J lost 1; bases outside the gene matches: 7. CDR3 region: CSAAGQLANTEAFF. The CDR3 nucleotides read TGCAGTGCTGCGGGACAGCTCGCGAACACTGAAGCTTTCTTT.

The chain is built from TRBV6-2 or TRBV6-3 and TRBJ2-3; D ambiguous. Germline values: CDR1 MNHEY, CDR2 SVGEGT. The CDR3 spans 15 residues. Trimming removed 3 bases at V and 2 bases at J, with 12 bases between. The chain's CDR3 is CASSYIGSITDTQYF. CDR3 sequence (DNA): TGTGCCAGCAGTTATATCGGGTCGATCACAGATACGCAGTATTTT.

This clonotype was seen many times. V gene TRBV29-1 combines with J gene TRBJ2-5; D possibly corresponds to TRBD1 (6 bases). Trimming shortened V by 6 bases and J by 5 bases, and 19 bases separated the two germline ends. The CDR3 consists of 14 residues. CDR1 is SQVTM, CDR2 ANQGSEA, per germline. The chain's CDR3 is CSVERDTPGETQYF. The CDR3 DNA follows: TGCAGCGTCGAACGGGACACTCCGGGGGAGACCCAGTACTTC.

This clonotype ranks as medium-sized. The V and J genes are TRBV4-3 and TRBJ2-1, with D possibly matching TRBD2 (5 bases). From germline, CDR1 is LGHNA and CDR2 YSLEER. Deletions cut 0 bases from V and 3 bases from J, with 6 bases between. The CDR3 is 14 amino acids. The CDR3 is CASSQDRDYNEQFF. For the CDR3, the DNA is TGCGCCAGCAGCCAAGATCGGGACTACAATGAGCAGTTCTTC.

This clonotype was seen at least ten times. This chain links TRBV7-6 with TRBJ2-1, with D uncertain. The germline V and J ends were trimmed by 1 base and 0 bases, with 7 bases remaining between them. Germline-derived CDR1 and CDR2 are SGHVS and FNYEAQ. CDR3 length: 15 amino acids. The CDR3 sequence is CASSLGSSSYNEQFF. CDR3 sequence (DNA): TGTGCCAGCAGCTTAGGCTCGAGCTCCTACAATGAGCAGTTCTTC.

The rearrangement joins TRBV11-2 to TRBJ2-7; D possibly corresponds to TRBD2 (5 bases). The CDR3 runs 13 residues. The ends were cut back, 7 bases at V and 2 bases at J, with 12 bases in the middle. Germline values: CDR1 SGHAT, CDR2 FQNNGV. CDR3 sequence (DNA): TGTGCCAGCAACATACGGGATGCCTACGAGCAGTACTTC. Amino acid sequence: CASNIRDAYEQYF.

As regards this clonotype: The junction differs from germline at one of its ends, possibly a read error. CDR3 sequence reads: CAISEADRGRNTEAFF. CDR3 coding DNA: TGTGCCATCAGTGAAGCGGACAGGGGTAGGAACACTGAAGCTTTCTTT. This sequence joins TRBV6-1 and TRBJ1-1; TRBD1 aligns across 9 bases. The CDR3 loop spans 16 amino acids. Germline CDR1 reads MNHNS; CDR2 reads SASEGT.

The chain is built from TRBV20-1 and TRBJ1-1, with D tentatively TRBD1 (5 bases). From germline, CDR1 is DFQATT and CDR2 SNEGSKA (reference sequence). The CDR3 is made up of 12 amino acids. Trimming removed 7 bases from V and 2 bases from J, with 11 bases in between. The CDR3 DNA follows: TGCAGTGTTGACAGAACAAACACTGAAGCTTTCTTT. Translated, it gives CSVDRTNTEAFF.